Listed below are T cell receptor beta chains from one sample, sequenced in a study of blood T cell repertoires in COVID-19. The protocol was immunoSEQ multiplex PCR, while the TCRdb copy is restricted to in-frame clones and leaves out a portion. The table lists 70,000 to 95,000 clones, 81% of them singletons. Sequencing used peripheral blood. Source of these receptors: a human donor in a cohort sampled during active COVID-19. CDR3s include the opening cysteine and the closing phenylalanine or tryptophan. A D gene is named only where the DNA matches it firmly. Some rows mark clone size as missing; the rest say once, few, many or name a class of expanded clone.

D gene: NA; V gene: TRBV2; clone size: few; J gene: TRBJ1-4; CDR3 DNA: TGTGCCGGGGCGAGGGAGGTTAATGAAAAACTGTTTTTT; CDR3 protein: CAGAREVNEKLFF
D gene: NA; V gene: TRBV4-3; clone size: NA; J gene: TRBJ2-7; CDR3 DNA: TGCGCCAGCAGCCAGACTTCGGCGGGACGGGCCTACGAGCAGTACTTC; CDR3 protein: CASSQTSAGRAYEQYF
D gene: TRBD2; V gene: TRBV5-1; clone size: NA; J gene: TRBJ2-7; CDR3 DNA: TGCGCCAGCAGCTTGGCTAGCGGGGTCTACGAGCAGTACTTC; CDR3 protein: CASSLASGVYEQYF
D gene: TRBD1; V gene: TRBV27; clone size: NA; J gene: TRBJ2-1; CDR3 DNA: TGTGCCAGCAGTTCCAACAGGGGGCGCTTGGACTGGATCCGGTGGGTCTTC; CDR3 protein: CASSSNRGRLDWIRWVF
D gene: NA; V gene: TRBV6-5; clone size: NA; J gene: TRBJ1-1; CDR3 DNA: TGTGCCAGCAGTCGGACAGTGAACACTGAAGCTTTCTTT; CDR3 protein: CASSRTVNTEAFF
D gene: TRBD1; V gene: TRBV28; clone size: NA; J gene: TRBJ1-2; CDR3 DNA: TGTGCCAGCAGCCCTTACGGGACAGAGTATGGCTACACCTTC; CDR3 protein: CASSPYGTEYGYTF
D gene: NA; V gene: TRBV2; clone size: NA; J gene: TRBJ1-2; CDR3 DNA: TGTGCCAGCAGGGAACAGGGAATTCGCTATGGCTACACCTTC; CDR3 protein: CASREQGIRYGYTF
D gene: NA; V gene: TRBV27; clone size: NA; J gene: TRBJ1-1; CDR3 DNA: TGTGCCAGCAGTTTCGCGGCGAGAGAGGACACTGAAGCTTTCTTT; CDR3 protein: CASSFAAREDTEAFF
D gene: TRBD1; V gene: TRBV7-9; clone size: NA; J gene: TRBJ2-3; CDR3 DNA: TGTGCCAGCAGCTTAGCCGACAGGGGCGGGACAGATACGCAGTATTTT; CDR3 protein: CASSLADRGGTDTQYF
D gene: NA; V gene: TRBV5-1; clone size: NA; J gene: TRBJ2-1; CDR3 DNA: TGCGCCAGCAGCAAGGACAGTTACAATGAGCAGTTCTTC; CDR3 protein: CASSKDSYNEQFF
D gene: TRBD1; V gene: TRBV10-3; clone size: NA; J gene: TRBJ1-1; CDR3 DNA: TGTGCCATCAGTGGCAACAGGGGGCAGTGGACGAACACTGAAGCTTTCTTT; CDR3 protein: CAISGNRGQWTNTEAFF
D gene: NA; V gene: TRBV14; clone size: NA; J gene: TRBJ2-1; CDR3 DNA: TGTGCCAGCAGCCGGGGAGTTTACAATGAGCAGTTCTTC; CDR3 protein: CASSRGVYNEQFF
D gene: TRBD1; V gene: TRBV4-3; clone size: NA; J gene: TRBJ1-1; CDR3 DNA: TGCGCCAGCAGCAAGGGGACAGGGGGCTTGGCTTTCTTT; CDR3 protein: CASSKGTGGLAFF
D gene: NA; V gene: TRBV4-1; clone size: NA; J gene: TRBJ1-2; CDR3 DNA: TGCGCCAGCAGCCAAGAAACGGCGGGGAACTATGGCTACACCTTC; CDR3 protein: CASSQETAGNYGYTF
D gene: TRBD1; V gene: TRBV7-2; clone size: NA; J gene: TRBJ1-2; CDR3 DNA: TGTGCCAGCAGCCCAAGGACAGGGGGAGCTAACTATGGCTACACCTTC; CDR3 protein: CASSPRTGGANYGYTF
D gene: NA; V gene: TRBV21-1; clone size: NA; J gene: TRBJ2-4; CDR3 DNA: TGTGCCAGCAGCACCTGTGAGACTAGCGTTGAAAACATTCAGTACTTC; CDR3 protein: CASSTCETSVENIQYF
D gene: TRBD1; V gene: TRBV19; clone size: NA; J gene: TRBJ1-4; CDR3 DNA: TGTGCCAGTAGTCTCCAGACAGGGCCTAAGGGAAAACTGTTTTTT; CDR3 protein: CASSLQTGPKGKLFF
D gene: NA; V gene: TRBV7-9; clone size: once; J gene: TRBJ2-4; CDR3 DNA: TGTGCCAGCAGCTCTACAGGGAATATAAACATTCAGTACTTC; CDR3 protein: CASSSTGNINIQYF
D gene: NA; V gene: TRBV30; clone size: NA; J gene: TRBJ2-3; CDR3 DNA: TGTGCCTGGAGTGTCGGGCAGGGTGGGACAGATACGCAGTATTTT; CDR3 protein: CAWSVGQGGTDTQYF
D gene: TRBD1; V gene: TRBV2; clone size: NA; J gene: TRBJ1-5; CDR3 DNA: TGTGCCAGCGCCGAGGACAGGGACAATCAGCCCCAGCATTTT; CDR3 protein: CASAEDRDNQPQHF